This passage covers 21 T cell receptor beta chains from one sample sequenced in a study of cytotoxic CD8 clonotypes in ibrutinib-treated CLL. Repertoires were generated with immunoSEQ multiplex PCR, while TCRdb's copy carries only in-frame clones and drops some. The sample records 130,000 to 150,000 clones, 80% to 95% being singletons. Material: PBMCs, obtained after 12 months of ibrutinib treatment. These receptors came from a human donor with chronic lymphocytic leukemia.

The rearrangement joins TRBV5-1 to TRBJ2-1; 8 bases map to TRBD2. Germline V gene lookup returns CDR1 SGHRS and CDR2 YFSETQ. This CDR3 region has 15 residues. The V gene end was trimmed by 0 bases and the J gene end by 3 bases; junction bases not matched to a gene: 2. For the CDR3, the DNA is TGCGCCAGCAGCTTGGCCGGGACTAGCTACAATGAGCAGTTCTTC. It encodes CASSLAGTSYNEQFF.

CDR3 nucleotides: TGTGCCAGCAGCTTTGGATCGACTAGCACTGAAGCTTTCTTT. It specifies CASSFGSTSTEAFF. This sequence joins TRBV12-1 and TRBJ1-1. TRBV12-1 is noted as a pseudogene. The CDR3 length is 14 residues.

This chain links TRBV19 with TRBJ2-7, with 8 bases fitting TRBD2. Germline V CDR1 and CDR2: LNHDA, SQIVND (reference sequence). The CDR3 sequence is 14 residues long. Unmatched junction bases numbered 14, after V lost 10 bases and J lost 6 bases. The CDR3 sequence is CATSYGREASEQYF. CDR3 sequence (DNA): TGTGCCACCTCTTACGGGCGGGAGGCGTCCGAGCAGTACTTC.

The rearrangement joins TRBV6-5 to TRBJ1-1; D is perhaps TRBD1 (5 bases). V lost 4 bases to trimming and J lost 4 bases, with 13 bases between them. Germline values: CDR1 MNHEY, CDR2 SVGAGI. CDR3 length equals 14 residues. The CDR3: CASSSQGFGTEAFF. The CDR3 DNA is TGTGCCAGCAGTTCCCAGGGCTTCGGCACTGAAGCTTTCTTT.

CDR3 sequence: CASTHFRDLQLNTEAFF. CDR3 nucleotide sequence: TGTGCCAGCACCCATTTCCGGGACCTCCAGCTTAACACTGAAGCTTTCTTT. The chain couples TRBV21-1 to TRBJ1-1. TRBV21-1 is reported as a pseudogene. This CDR3 comprises 17 residues.

The chain is built from TRBV6-5 and TRBJ1-2; TRBD1 matches 8 bases. V lost 0 bases to trimming and J lost 3 bases; unmatched junction nucleotides: 3. The CDR3 runs to 15 residues. The germline V gene encodes CDR1 MNHEY and CDR2 SVGAGI. CDR3 DNA: TGTGCCAGCAGTTACTCGGCAGGGGGCTACTATGGCTACACCTTC. Amino acid sequence: CASSYSAGGYYGYTF.

The sample holds one count of this clone. The genes are TRBV7-2 and TRBJ1-1, with D perhaps matching TRBD1 (6 bases). The CDR3 has 14 residues. CDR1 is SGHTA, CDR2 FQGNSA, per germline. Trimming removed 4 bases from V and 10 bases from J, with 19 bases in between. CDR3 region: CASSYSSGAAGAFF. DNA for the CDR3: TGTGCCAGCAGCTATAGTTCGGGGGCCGCGGGAGCTTTCTTT.

V usage is TRBV7-2 and J usage is TRBJ2-1; 7 nucleotides match TRBD1. The germline CDR1 and CDR2 sequences are SGHTA and FQGNSA. Trimming cost V 5 bases and J 0 bases; bases outside gene matches: 4. The CDR3 is 15 amino acids. CDR3: CASSPGQLSYNEQFF. DNA of the CDR3: TGTGCCAGCAGCCCGGGACAGCTCTCCTACAATGAGCAGTTCTTC.

V and J are TRBV28 and TRBJ2-2, with 10 bases fitting TRBD1. The CDR3 is made up of 15 amino acids. CDR1 MDHEN and CDR2 SYDVKM come from the germline V gene. Trimming removed 4 bases from V and 5 bases from J; junction bases left unmatched: 4. CDR3 in DNA: TGTGCCAGCAGTTACGGGACAGGGGAAACCGGGGAGCTGTTTTTT. Encoded protein: CASSYGTGETGELFF.

V usage is TRBV19 and J usage is TRBJ1-1; the D gene is possibly TRBD1 (6 bases). Trimming removed 5 bases from V and 8 bases from J, with 12 bases in between. Germline V gene sequence: CDR1 LNHDA, CDR2 SQIVND (reference sequence). The CDR3 is 12 residues long. In nucleotides, the CDR3 is TGTGCCAGTAGTGAAACCGGGGGCGAAGCTTTCTTT. Its translation is CASSETGGEAFF. Complete variable domain (other parts from reference TRBV19 and TRBJ1-1): DGGITQSPKYLFRKEGQNVTLSCEQNLNHDAMYWYRQDPGQGLRLIYYSQIVNDFQKGDIAEGYSVSREKKESFPLTVTSAQKNPTAFYLCASSETGGEAFFGQGTRLTVV.

This sequence joins TRBV7-8 and TRBJ1-1; tentatively, D is TRBD1 (6 bases). The V gene lost 3 bases and the J gene lost 5 bases, with 10 bases spanning the gap. Germline V lookup: CDR1 SGHVS, CDR2 FQNEAQ. The CDR3 is 13 residues long. CDR3 in DNA: TGTGCCAGCAGCTTTCAGGGGTTAACTGAAGCTTTCTTT. This translates into CASSFQGLTEAFF.

The chain couples TRBV27 to TRBJ1-1; tentative D call: TRBD1 (6 bases). V lost 1 base to trimming and J lost 10 bases, with 22 bases between them. The V gene's germline CDR1 is MNHEY and CDR2 SMNVEV (reference sequence). This CDR3 has 16 amino acids. The DNA for the CDR3 is TGTGCCAGCAGTTTATTGGCAGGGGTTGGTGTTTGGGCAGCTTTCTTT. Translation gives CASSLLAGVGVWAAFF.

This sequence joins TRBV28 and TRBJ2-3; 7 bases are shared with TRBD2. Germline V CDR1 and CDR2: MDHEN, SYDVKM. V was pared by 8 bases and J by 0 bases, with 2 bases of the junction left unmatched. This CDR3 spans 13 amino acids. The CDR3 DNA reads TGTGCCAGCCGGGAGGCTAGCACAGATACGCAGTATTTT. This encodes CASREASTDTQYF.

The gene calls are TRBV28 and TRBJ2-3; maybe TRBD1 (6 bases). Trimming pared 6 bases from V and 4 bases from J, leaving 11 bases between. The germline CDR1 and CDR2 sequences are MDHEN and SYDVKM. The CDR3 covers 13 residues. As DNA, the CDR3 is TGTGCCAGCAGGCCACAGGGAGCAGATACGCAGTATTTT. Amino acids: CASRPQGADTQYF.

The chain links TRBV29-1 to TRBJ1-1, with no clear D. Trimming removed 5 bases from V and 0 bases from J, with 10 bases in between. Germline values: CDR1 SQVTM, CDR2 ANQGSEA. The CDR3 extends over 13 amino acids. This chain's CDR3 is CSVPNHLNTEAFF. The CDR3 DNA reads as TGCAGCGTTCCTAACCACTTGAACACTGAAGCTTTCTTT. Full variable domain (remainder filled in from reference TRBV29-1 and TRBJ1-1): SAVISQKPSRDICQRGTSLTIQCQVDSQVTMMFWYRQQPGQSLTLIATANQGSEATYESGFVIDKFPISRPNLTFSTLTVSNMSPEDSSIYLCSVPNHLNTEAFFGQGTRLTVV.

The chain employs TRBV2 and TRBJ2-7; 11 bases match TRBD1. The CDR3 covers 15 residues. Trimming at V came to 11 bases and at J to 3 bases, leaving 12 bases not matched to a gene. Germline values: CDR1 SNHLY, CDR2 FYNNEI. The CDR3 region is CAGTAWDRGSYEQYF. The CDR3 DNA reads TGTGCCGGTACTGCATGGGACAGGGGGAGCTACGAGCAGTACTTC. Full variable domain (remainder filled in from reference TRBV2 and TRBJ2-7): EPEVTQTPSHQVTQMGQEVILRCVPISNHLYFYWYRQILGQKVEFLVSFYNNEISEKSEIFDDQFSVERPDGSNFTLKIRSTKLEDSAMYFCAGTAWDRGSYEQYFGPGTRLTVT.

V usage is TRBV6-1 and J usage is TRBJ2-7, with TRBD1 identical over 7 bases. CDR3 length: 15 residues. The germline CDR1 and CDR2 sequences are MNHNS and SASEGT. J gave up 6 bases and V 6 bases, and 14 bases lay outside the gene matches. CDR3 protein: CASSRGEGAWGEQYF. CDR3 bases: TGTGCCAGCAGCCGAGGAGAGGGGGCCTGGGGCGAGCAGTACTTC.

J is TRBJ1-4 and V is TRBV18; 7 bases agree with TRBD1. With V trimmed by 1 base and J by 4 bases, 6 bases remained unmatched. Germline V gives CDR1 KGHSH, CDR2 LQKENI. The CDR3 has 16 residues. CDR3 protein: CASSPRTGTDNEKLFF. CDR3 in DNA: TGTGCCAGCTCACCACGGACCGGGACAGATAATGAAAAACTGTTTTTT. The entire variable domain, with the rest obtained from reference TRBV18 and TRBJ1-4, is as follows: NAGVMQNPRHLVRRRGQEARLRCSPMKGHSHVYWYRQLPEEGLKFMVYLQKENIIDESGMPKERFSAEFPKEGPSILRIQQVVRGDSAAYFCASSPRTGTDNEKLFFGSGTQLSVL.

In this sample, this clone turned up a few times. The chain couples TRBV4-1 to TRBJ2-2; tentative D call: TRBD2 (5 bases). Germline V lookup: CDR1 MGHRA, CDR2 YSYEKL. V was shortened by 4 bases and J by 4 bases, with 16 bases between the two germline ends. CDR3 length: 16 residues. CDR3 loop: CASSPREGSVTGELFF. In nucleotides, the CDR3 is TGCGCCAGCAGCCCCCGGGAAGGGAGCGTCACCGGGGAGCTGTTTTTT.

The chain is built from TRBV20-1 and TRBJ1-1; D gene unclear. The CDR3 contains 11 residues. Trimming shortened V by 8 bases and J by 5 bases, and 12 bases separated the two germline ends. In germline, CDR1 is DFQATT, CDR2 SNEGSKA (reference sequence). CDR3 in amino acids: CSLGFMTEAFF. As DNA, the CDR3 is TGCAGTCTCGGCTTTATGACTGAAGCTTTCTTT.

The chain carries TRBV15 and TRBJ1-2, with D possibly matching TRBD1 (6 bases). Trimming took 0 bases from V and 6 from J, leaving 11 bases between them. Germline assignment: CDR1 LNHNV and CDR2 YYDKDF (reference sequence). CDR3 size: 14 residues. The CDR3 DNA follows: TGTGCCACCAGCAGAGAAACAGGGCAAAATGGCTACACCTTC. This translates into CATSRETGQNGYTF.